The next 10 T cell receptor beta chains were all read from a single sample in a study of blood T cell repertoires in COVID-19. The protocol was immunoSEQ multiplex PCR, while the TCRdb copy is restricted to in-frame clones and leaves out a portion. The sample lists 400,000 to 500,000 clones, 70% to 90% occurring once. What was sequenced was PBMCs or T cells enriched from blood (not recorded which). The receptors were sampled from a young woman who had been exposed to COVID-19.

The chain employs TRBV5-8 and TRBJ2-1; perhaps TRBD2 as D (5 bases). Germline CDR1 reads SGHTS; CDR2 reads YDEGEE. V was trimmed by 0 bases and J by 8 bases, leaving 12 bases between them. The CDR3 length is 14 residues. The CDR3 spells CASSLVGGPDEQFF. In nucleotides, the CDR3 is TGTGCCAGCAGCTTGGTAGGCGGGCCCGATGAGCAGTTCTTC.

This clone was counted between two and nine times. Here the CDR3 reads CASSLTAGVSGNTIYF. CDR3 in DNA: TGCGCCAGCAGCTTAACCGCAGGCGTCTCTGGAAACACCATATATTTT. The rearrangement links TRBV5-1 to TRBJ1-3; D is unclear. In germline, CDR1 is SGHRS, CDR2 YFSETQ. Trimming removed 2 bases at V and 0 bases at J, with 12 bases between. This CDR3 has 16 residues.

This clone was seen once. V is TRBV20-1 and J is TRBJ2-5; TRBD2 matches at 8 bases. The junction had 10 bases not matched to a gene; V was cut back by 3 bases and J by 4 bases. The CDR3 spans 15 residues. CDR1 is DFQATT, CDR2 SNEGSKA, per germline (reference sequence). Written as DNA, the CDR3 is TGCAGTGCTAGTATGGCCAGCGGGAGTGCAGAGACCCAGTACTTC. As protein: CSASMASGSAETQYF.

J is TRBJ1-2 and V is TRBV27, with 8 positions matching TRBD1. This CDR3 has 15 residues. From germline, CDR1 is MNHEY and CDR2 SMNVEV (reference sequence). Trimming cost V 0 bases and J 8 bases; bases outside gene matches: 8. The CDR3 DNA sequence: TGTGCCAGCAGTTTATCGGCAGGGGGCGCGAAGGGCTACACCTTC. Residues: CASSLSAGGAKGYTF.

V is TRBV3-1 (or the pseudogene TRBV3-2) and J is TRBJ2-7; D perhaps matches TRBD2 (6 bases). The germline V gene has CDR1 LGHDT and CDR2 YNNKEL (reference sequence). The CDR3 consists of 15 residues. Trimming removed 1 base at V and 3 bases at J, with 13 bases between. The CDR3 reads CASSQASGLSYEQYF. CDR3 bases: TGTGCCAGCAGCCAAGCCTCGGGACTCAGCTACGAGCAGTACTTC.

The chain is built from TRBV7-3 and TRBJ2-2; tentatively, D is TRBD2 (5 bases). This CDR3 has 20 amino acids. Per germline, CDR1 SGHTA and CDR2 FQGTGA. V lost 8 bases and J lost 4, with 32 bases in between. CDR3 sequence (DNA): TGTGCCAGCTACGCCAGCCCTAGCAAAAAACCTCGAAAAACCACCGGGGAGCTGTTTTTT. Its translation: CASYASPSKKPRKTTGELFF.

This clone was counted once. The DNA for the CDR3 is TGTGCCAGCAGCTTTCAGCGGGTACCCTCCTACGAGCAGTACTTC. It yields the protein CASSFQRVPSYEQYF. V and J are TRBV7-2 and TRBJ2-7, with a weak D call TRBD2 (6 bases). The germline V gene has CDR1 SGHTA and CDR2 FQGNSA. Trimming removed 3 bases from V and 0 bases from J, with 12 bases in between. This CDR3 has 15 residues.

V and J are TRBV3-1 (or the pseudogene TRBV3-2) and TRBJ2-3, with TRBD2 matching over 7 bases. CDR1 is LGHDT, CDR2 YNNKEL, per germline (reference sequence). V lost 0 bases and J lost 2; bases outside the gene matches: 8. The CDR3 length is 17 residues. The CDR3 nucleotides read TGTGCCAGCAGCCAAGATCCCCTAGCGGCCGCCACAGATACGCAGTATTTT. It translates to CASSQDPLAAATDTQYF.

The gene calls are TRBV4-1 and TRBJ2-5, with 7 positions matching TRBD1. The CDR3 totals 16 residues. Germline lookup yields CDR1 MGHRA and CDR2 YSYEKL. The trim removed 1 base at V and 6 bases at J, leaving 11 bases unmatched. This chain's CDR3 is CASSQGSPGQQKTQYF. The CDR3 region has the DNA TGCGCCAGCAGCCAAGGATCCCCGGGACAGCAGAAGACCCAGTACTTC.

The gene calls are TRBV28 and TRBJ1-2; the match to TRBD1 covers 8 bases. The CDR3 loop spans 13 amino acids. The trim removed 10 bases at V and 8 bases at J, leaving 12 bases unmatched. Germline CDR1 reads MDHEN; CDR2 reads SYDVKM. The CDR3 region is CATWKGQDGGYTF. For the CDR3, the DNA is TGTGCCACTTGGAAGGGACAGGATGGAGGCTACACCTTC.